These 17 T cell receptor beta chains were all obtained from the same sample, sequenced in a study of Ad26.COV2.S vaccination and SARS-CoV-2 variants (dated by TCRdb to the early 2020s). The sample's treatment or condition, from its label and the paper: 15 to 20 received Ad26.COV2.S at low or high dose, single or two shots; roughly five received placebo; per-sample allocation not given. Repertoires of vaccine and placebo recipients were sequenced from samples taken on day 63 after the first injection. Library preparation employed the immunoSEQ multiplex PCR assay. TCRdb mirrors the immuneACCESS table, restricted to in-frame sequences. Some clones are absent from its copies; in checked studies, under half trace to an unresolved V gene, and the reason for the others is unknown. The sample data list some 250,000 clones, and over 75% of these were observed just once. Clones ranked in the top ten supply around 11% of the sample.

The sample consisted of peripheral blood, taken in a trial of Ad26.COV2.S vaccine versus placebo. These TCRs come from a person between 18 and 65 years old who received the Ad26.COV2.S COVID-19 vaccine or a placebo.

This clone occurred once. The chain has TRBV19 and TRBJ2-1, with TRBD1 identical over 9 bases. CDR3 length: 15 amino acids. The V and J ends lost 4 bases and 6 bases, in that order; junction bases with no gene match: 7. Germline CDR1 reads LNHDA; CDR2 reads SQIVND (reference sequence). In DNA form, the CDR3 reads TGTGCCAGTAGTAAGGGACAGGGTTTGAGCAATGAGCAGTTCTTC. Amino acids: CASSKGQGLSNEQFF.

This sequence joins TRBV5-6 and TRBJ1-1; D may be TRBD1 (5 bases). CDR1 SGHDT and CDR2 YYEEEE come from the germline V gene. Trimming left V 1 base short and J 4 bases short, with 17 bases between. The CDR3 sequence is 16 residues long. In nucleotides, the CDR3 is TGTGCCAGCAGCTTGAGGCCTGGGACGGAGCTCACTGAAGCTTTCTTT. This encodes CASSLRPGTELTEAFF.

The chain recombines TRBV27 with TRBJ1-5; 7 bases are a match to TRBD1. The CDR3 extends over 14 amino acids. J was trimmed by 4 bases and V by 5 bases; bases with no gene match: 5. Per the germline V gene, CDR1 is MNHEY and CDR2 is SMNVEV (reference sequence). The CDR3 bases are TGTGCCAGCAGTCCAACGGACAGGAATCAGCCCCAGCATTTT. It is translated as CASSPTDRNQPQHF.

The chain couples TRBV19 to TRBJ1-2, with 9 bases that match TRBD1. This CDR3 comprises 15 residues. The J segment lost 6 bases and the V segment lost 4 bases, leaving 9 bases of the junction unmatched. Germline V gene data show CDR1 as LNHDA and CDR2 as SQIVND (reference sequence). The CDR3 protein is CASSSPGQGRHGYTF. The CDR3 nucleotides are TGTGCCAGTAGTAGCCCGGGACAGGGCAGACATGGCTACACCTTC.

This clone was seen just once. The V and J genes are TRBV11-2 and TRBJ1-1, with D possibly being TRBD1 (5 bases). Germline V gene data show CDR1 as SGHAT and CDR2 as FQNNGV. The CDR3 has 15 amino acids. Trimming took off 2 bases at V and 0 bases at J, with 10 bases between the two ends. In nucleotides, the CDR3 is TGTGCCAGCAGCTTATTGGGACGGATGAACACTGAAGCTTTCTTT. This sequence encodes CASSLLGRMNTEAFF.

The table lists this clone with many counts. The chain joins TRBV11-2 to TRBJ1-6; no clear D. The germline V gene encodes CDR1 SGHAT and CDR2 FQNNGV. The CDR3 is 13 residues long. V was clipped by 4 bases and J by 9 bases, with 10 bases between them. CDR3: CASSSLGSSPLHF. The CDR3 nucleotides are TGTGCCAGCAGCTCGCTGGGGAGTTCACCCCTCCACTTT. The whole variable domain, remainder taken from reference TRBV11-2 and TRBJ1-6, is EAGVAQSPRYKIIEKRQSVAFWCNPISGHATLYWYQQILGQGPKLLIQFQNNGVVDDSQLPKDRFSAERLKGVDSTLKIQPAKLEDSAVYLCASSSLGSSPLHFGNGTRLTVT.

The chain is built from TRBV28 and TRBJ2-3; D perhaps matches TRBD1 (6 bases). Germline-derived CDR1 and CDR2 are MDHEN and SYDVKM. The CDR3 covers 15 residues. V was trimmed by 4 bases and J by 2 bases, leaving 13 bases between them. DNA of the CDR3: TGTGCCAGCAGTTCCCCCGGACAGCACACAGATACGCAGTATTTT. This sequence encodes CASSSPGQHTDTQYF. The whole variable domain, filled in from reference TRBV28 and TRBJ2-3, reads DVKVTQSSRYLVKRTGEKVFLECVQDMDHENMFWYRQDPGLGLRLIYFSYDVKMKEKGDIPEGYSVSREKKERFSLILESASTNQTSMYLCASSSPGQHTDTQYFGPGTRLTVL.

The V call is TRBV6-2 or TRBV6-3, the J call TRBJ2-1; 11 nucleotides match TRBD2. The ends lost 4 bases at V and 6 bases at J; junction bases unmatched: 5. This CDR3 contains 15 residues. The germline gives CDR1 MNHEY, CDR2 SVGEGT. The CDR3 DNA reads TGTGCCAGCAGTTCCCTAGCGGGGGGACGCAATGAGCAGTTCTTC. Translation gives CASSSLAGGRNEQFF.

CDR3 in amino acids: CASRDHILLANYGYTF. The CDR3 DNA sequence: TGTGCCAGCAGGGACCACATCCTTTTAGCTAACTATGGCTACACCTTC. The chain employs TRBV5-4 and TRBJ1-2; D unresolved. With 5 bases removed from V and 0 bases from J, the gap between germline ends came to 17 bases. Looked up from germline, CDR1 is SGHNT and CDR2 is YYREEE (reference sequence). The CDR3 is 16 amino acids. The full variable domain, rest sourced from reference TRBV5-4 and TRBJ1-2, is ETGVTQSPTHLIKTRGQQVTLRCSSQSGHNTVSWYQQALGQGPQFIFQYYREEENGRGNFPPRFSGLQFPNYSSELNVNALELDDSALYLCASRDHILLANYGYTFGSGTRLTVV.

This chain connects TRBV28 to TRBJ1-4; the D is unclear. CDR1 and CDR2 from the germline V gene are MDHEN and SYDVKM. The V gene lost 9 bases and the J gene lost 0 bases, with 8 bases spanning the gap. This CDR3 spans 13 amino acids. The CDR3 DNA follows: TGTGCCAGTGGGCCCTCAACTAATGAAAAACTGTTTTTT. Translating it yields CASGPSTNEKLFF.

This clone has only one observation. The chain joins TRBV4-3 to TRBJ2-4; tentatively, D is TRBD2 (6 bases). This CDR3 is 17 amino acids long. From germline, CDR1 is LGHNA and CDR2 YSLEER. Trimming removed 4 bases at V and 0 bases at J, with 16 bases between. This CDR3 is CASSPNLGGVAKNIQYF. DNA of the CDR3: TGCGCCAGCAGCCCAAACCTAGGAGGGGTAGCCAAAAACATTCAGTACTTC.

The rearrangement joins TRBV7-6 to TRBJ2-7; 9 bases are shared with TRBD1. Germline V gene lookup returns CDR1 SGHVS and CDR2 FNYEAQ. The CDR3 is 15 residues long. The trim removed 5 bases at V and 5 bases at J, leaving 10 bases unmatched. The DNA for the CDR3 is TGTGCCAGCAGCATGAGACGACAGGGGGACGACGAGCAGTACTTC. Its translation: CASSMRRQGDDEQYF.

The chain has TRBV19 and TRBJ2-1; no clear D. The CDR3 spans 13 residues. CDR1 and CDR2 from the germline V gene are LNHDA and SQIVND (reference sequence). V gave up 2 bases and J gave up 2 bases, with 4 bases separating them. The CDR3: CASSITAYNEQFF. In nucleotides, the CDR3 is TGTGCCAGTAGTATAACGGCCTACAATGAGCAGTTCTTC.

The chain links TRBV10-3 to TRBJ2-5; no clear D. CDR3 length: 14 residues. Germline CDR1 is ENHRY and CDR2 is SYGVKD. Trimming left V 3 bases short and J 2 bases short, with 10 bases between. The CDR3 protein is CAISDVRKQETQYF. In DNA, the CDR3 is TGTGCCATCAGTGACGTACGGAAGCAAGAGACCCAGTACTTC.

J is TRBJ1-2 and V is TRBV27; 8 nucleotides align to TRBD1. Germline assignment: CDR1 MNHEY and CDR2 SMNVEV (reference sequence). This CDR3 comprises 15 residues. Trimming removed 5 bases from V and 0 bases from J; junction bases left unmatched: 5. The CDR3 DNA sequence: TGTGCCAGCAGTCCCCTGGGACAGGCTAACTATGGCTACACCTTC. It codes for CASSPLGQANYGYTF.

This clone was seen only a few times. The chain employs TRBV7-8 and TRBJ1-3; D remains unclear. V lost 2 bases, J lost 2 bases, and 10 bases lay in between. The germline gives CDR1 SGHVS, CDR2 FQNEAQ. The CDR3 covers 15 residues. For the CDR3, the DNA is TGTGCCAGCAGCTTATTTGCAAACACTGGAAACACCATATATTTT. This encodes CASSLFANTGNTIYF.

The V and J genes are TRBV6-1 and TRBJ1-2, with TRBD1 as a possible D gene (5 bases). The germline V gene has CDR1 MNHNS and CDR2 SASEGT. The CDR3 totals 13 residues. Trimming removed 3 bases at V and 4 bases at J, with 9 bases between. CDR3 sequence (DNA): TGTGCCAGCAGTGAGGCAGGGACCTATGGCTACACCTTC. Translating gives CASSEAGTYGYTF.